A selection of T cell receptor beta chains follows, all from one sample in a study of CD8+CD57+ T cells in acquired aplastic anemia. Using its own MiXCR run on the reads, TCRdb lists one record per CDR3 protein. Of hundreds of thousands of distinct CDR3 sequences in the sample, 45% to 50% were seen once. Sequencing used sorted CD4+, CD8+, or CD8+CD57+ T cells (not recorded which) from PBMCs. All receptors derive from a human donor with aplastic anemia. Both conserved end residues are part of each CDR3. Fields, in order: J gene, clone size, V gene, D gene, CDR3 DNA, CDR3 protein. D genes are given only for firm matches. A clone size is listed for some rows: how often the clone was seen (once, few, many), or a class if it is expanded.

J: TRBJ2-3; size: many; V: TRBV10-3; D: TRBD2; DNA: TGTGCCATTTCCCAGCGGGAGGGCACAGATACGCAGTATTTT; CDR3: CAISQREGTDTQYF
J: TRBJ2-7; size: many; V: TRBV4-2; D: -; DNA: TGTGCCAGCAGCCAGGGGCTTACCAGCTCCTACGAGCAGTACTTC; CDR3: CASSQGLTSSYEQYF
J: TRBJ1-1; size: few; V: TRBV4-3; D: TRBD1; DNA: TGCGCCAGCAGCCAAGAGGGACAGGGGATAACCACTGAAGCTTTCTTT; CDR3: CASSQEGQGITTEAFF
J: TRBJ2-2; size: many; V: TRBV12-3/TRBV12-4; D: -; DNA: TGTGCCAGCGACGGGGGACCTAACACCGGGGAGCTGTTTTTT; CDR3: CASDGGPNTGELFF
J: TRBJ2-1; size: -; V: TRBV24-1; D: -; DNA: TGTGCCACCAGTGATTCCAGGGGACTCAATGAGCAGTTCTTC; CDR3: CATSDSRGLNEQFF
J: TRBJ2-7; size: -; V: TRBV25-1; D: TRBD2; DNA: TGTGCCAGCCAGACCGGGACTAGTAGTGAGCAGTACTTC; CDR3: CASQTGTSSEQYF
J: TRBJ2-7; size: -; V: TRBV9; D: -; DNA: TGTGCCAGCAGCGTAGGAGGACAGCAAGCCTACGAGCAGTACTTC; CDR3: CASSVGGQQAYEQYF
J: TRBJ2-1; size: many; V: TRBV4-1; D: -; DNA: TGCGCCAGCAGCCAAGATCAGATGAATGAGCAGTTCTTC; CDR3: CASSQDQMNEQFF
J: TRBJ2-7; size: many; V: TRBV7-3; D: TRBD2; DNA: TGTGCCAGCAGCGTGGATCGGGGGGGGATCTACGAGCAGTACTTC; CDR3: CASSVDRGGIYEQYF
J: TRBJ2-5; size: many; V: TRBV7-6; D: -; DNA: TGTGCCAGCAGCTTAGAGGTCTCAGAACAAGAGACCCAGTACTTC; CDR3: CASSLEVSEQETQYF
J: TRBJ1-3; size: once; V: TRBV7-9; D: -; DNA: TGTGCCAGCAGCTTAGTAAAATCTGGAAACACCATATATTTT; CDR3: CASSLVKSGNTIYF
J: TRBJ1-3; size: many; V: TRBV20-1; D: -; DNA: TGCGGGGGACGGTCTGGAAACACCATATATTTT; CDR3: CGGRSGNTIYF
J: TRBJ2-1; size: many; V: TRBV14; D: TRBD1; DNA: TGTGCCAGCAGCCTCGGACAGGTTATGGCTGAGCAGTTCTTC; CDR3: CASSLGQVMAEQFF
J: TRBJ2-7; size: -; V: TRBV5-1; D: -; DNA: TGCGCCAGCAGCTTGGCCCCGGGCCCCGACTACGAACAGTACTTC; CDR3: CASSLAPGPDYEQYF
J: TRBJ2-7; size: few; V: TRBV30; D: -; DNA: TGTGCCTGGAGTGTACATAGGGGGTACGAGCAGTACTTC; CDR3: CAWSVHRGYEQYF
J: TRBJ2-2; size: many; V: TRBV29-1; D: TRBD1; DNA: TGCAGCGTTAAAACAGGGGACACCGGGGAGCTGTTTTTT; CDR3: CSVKTGDTGELFF
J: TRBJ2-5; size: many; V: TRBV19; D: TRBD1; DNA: TGTGCCAGTAGCCGGTGGGACAGGTGGAATCGAGAGACCCAGTACTTC; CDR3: CASSRWDRWNRETQYF
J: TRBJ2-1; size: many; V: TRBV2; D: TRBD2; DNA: TGTGCCAGCAGTGTCGGACTAGCGGGATCAAATCTTCTCGGTGAGCAGTTCTTC; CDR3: CASSVGLAGSNLLGEQFF
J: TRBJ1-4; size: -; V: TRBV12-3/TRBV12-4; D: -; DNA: TGTGCCAGCAGACGGGGACCTCCGCTTGAGCTGTTTTTT; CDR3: CASRRGPPLELFF
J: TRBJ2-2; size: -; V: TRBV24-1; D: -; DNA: TGTGCCACCAGTGATTTGACAGGGTTGAGCACCGGGGAGCTGTTTTTT; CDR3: CATSDLTGLSTGELFF
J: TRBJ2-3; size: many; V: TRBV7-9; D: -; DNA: TGTGCCAGCAGCCCGCCCGGCGGCGACCACTTACTCCGCACAGATACGCAGTATTTT; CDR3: CASSPPGGDHLLRTDTQYF
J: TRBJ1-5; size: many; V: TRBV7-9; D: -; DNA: TGTGCCAGCAGCTTAGTCGGGATCGGACAGCCCCAGCATTTT; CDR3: CASSLVGIGQPQHF
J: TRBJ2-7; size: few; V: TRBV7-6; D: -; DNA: TGTGCCAGCAGCTCCGTCGGGGGCTCCGAGCAGTACTTC; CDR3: CASSSVGGSEQYF
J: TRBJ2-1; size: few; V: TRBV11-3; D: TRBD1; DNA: TGTGCCAGCTCACAGGGGGCGTCCTACAATGAGCAGTTCTTC; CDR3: CASSQGASYNEQFF
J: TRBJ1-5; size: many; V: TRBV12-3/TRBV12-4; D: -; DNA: TGTGCCAGCAGAGATAATACAGGGAGCGCTCAGCCCCAGCATTTT; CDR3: CASRDNTGSAQPQHF
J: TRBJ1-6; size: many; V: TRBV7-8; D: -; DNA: TGTGCCAGCAGCTTTAAAACGGACATCGGCAGGAATAATTCACCCCTCCACTTT; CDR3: CASSFKTDIGRNNSPLHF
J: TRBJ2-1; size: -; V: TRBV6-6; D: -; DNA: TGTGCCAGCAGTTTTCGAAGTTACAGTGAGCAGTTCTTC; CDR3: CASSFRSYSEQFF